A selection of T cell receptor beta chains follows, all from one sample in a study of T cell repertoires in cytomegalovirus infection. The antigens of these receptors remain unknown. One entry per CDR3 protein results from TCRdb running MiXCR on the reads. The sample holds 550,000 to 850,000 distinct CDR3 sequences, 30% to 40% seen once. Here the sequenced sample was cultured PBMCs, taken from culture after CMV antigen stimulation. Source of these receptors: a human donor in good health (CMV status not recorded). Some clones in this sample may be carry-over from other donors' samples. CDR3s include the opening cysteine and the closing phenylalanine or tryptophan. The D gene is left open where the match is weak. Some rows mark clone size as missing; the rest say once, few, many or name a class of expanded clone.

v_call,d_call,j_call,clone_size,cdr3_aa,cdr3_nt
TRBV7-2,NA,TRBJ1-3,once,CASKGGGYSGNTINF,TGTGCCAGCAAGGGCGGGGGATACTCTGGAAACACCATAAATTTT
TRBV7-8,NA,TRBJ2-1,many,CASSRNDISMSSYNEQFF,TGTGCCAGCAGCCGCAACGATATTAGTATGAGCTCCTACAATGAGCAGTTCTTC
TRBV5-1,NA,TRBJ1-4,NA,CASSSPGNEKLFF,TGCGCCAGCTCCAGCCCGGGTAATGAAAAACTGTTTTTT
TRBV4-3,NA,TRBJ2-3,few,CASSQKSADTQYF,TGCGCCAGCAGCCAAAAGAGTGCAGATACGCAGTATTTT
TRBV6-6,TRBD2,TRBJ2-5,NA,CASSYSAGLAGAETQYF,TGTGCCAGCAGTTACTCGGCGGGACTAGCGGGTGCAGAGACCCAGTACTTC
TRBV7-2,NA,TRBJ1-3,many,CASSLGQVGNTIYF,TGTGCCAGCAGCTTAGGGCAGGTTGGAAACACCATATATTTT
TRBV19,TRBD2,TRBJ2-2,NA,CASSRETSGVNTGELFF,TGTGCCAGCAGTCGGGAGACTAGCGGGGTGAACACCGGGGAGCTGTTTTTT
TRBV6-1,NA,TRBJ2-5,NA,CASSEKFLAGTLRETQYF,TGTGCCAGCAGTGAAAAGTTTCTCGCAGGCACCCTTCGAGAGACCCAGTACTTC
TRBV10-3,TRBD2,TRBJ2-2,NA,CAISETSGRDTGELFF,TGTGCCATCAGTGAGACTAGCGGGAGGGACACCGGGGAGCTGTTTTTT
TRBV7-2,NA,TRBJ2-5,few,CASSPSDTQETQYF,TGTGCCAGCAGCCCCTCAGACACCCAAGAGACCCAGTACTTC
TRBV5-6,NA,TRBJ1-2,NA,CASSVGEGTLPYGYTF,TGTGCCAGCAGCGTAGGGGAGGGCACCCTGCCCTATGGCTACACCTTC
TRBV7-6,NA,TRBJ2-7,NA,CASSLGSGSGSYEQYF,TGTGCCAGCAGCTTAGGGTCTGGGTCAGGGTCCTACGAGCAGTACTTC
TRBV6-2/TRBV6-3,TRBD2,TRBJ2-1,NA,CASIPGTRWPNEQFF,TGTGCCAGCATACCCGGGACTAGGTGGCCCAATGAGCAGTTCTTC
TRBV10-3,NA,TRBJ1-5,few,CAISEKGVGNQPQHF,TGTGCCATCAGTGAGAAAGGAGTTGGCAATCAGCCCCAGCATTTT
TRBV18,TRBD1,TRBJ2-7,few,CASSPLGTGSSYEQYF,TGTGCCAGCTCACCGCTCGGGACAGGCAGCTCCTACGAGCAGTACTTC